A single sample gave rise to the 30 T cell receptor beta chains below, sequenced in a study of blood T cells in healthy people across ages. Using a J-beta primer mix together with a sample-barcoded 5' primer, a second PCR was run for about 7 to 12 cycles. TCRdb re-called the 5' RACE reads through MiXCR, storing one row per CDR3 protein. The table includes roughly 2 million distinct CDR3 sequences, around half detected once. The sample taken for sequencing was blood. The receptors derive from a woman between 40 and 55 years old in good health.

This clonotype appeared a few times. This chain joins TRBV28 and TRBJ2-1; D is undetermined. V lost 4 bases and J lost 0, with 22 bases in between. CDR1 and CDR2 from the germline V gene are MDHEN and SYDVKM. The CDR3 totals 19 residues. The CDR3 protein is CASSSASVLRSSSYNEQFF. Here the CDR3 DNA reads TGTGCCAGCAGTTCAGCTTCGGTCTTGAGGAGCAGCTCCTACAATGAGCAGTTCTTC.

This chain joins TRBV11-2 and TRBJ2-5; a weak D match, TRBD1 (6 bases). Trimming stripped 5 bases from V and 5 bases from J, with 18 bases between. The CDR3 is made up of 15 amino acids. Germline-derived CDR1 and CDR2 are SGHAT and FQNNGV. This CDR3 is CASSDTGPSWETQYF. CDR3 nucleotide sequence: TGTGCCAGCAGCGACACAGGGCCCTCCTGGGAGACCCAGTACTTC.

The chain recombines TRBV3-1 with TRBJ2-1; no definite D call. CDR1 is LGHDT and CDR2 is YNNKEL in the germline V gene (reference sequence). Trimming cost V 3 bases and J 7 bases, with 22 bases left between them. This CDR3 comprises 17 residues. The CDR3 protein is CASSHGGQSGPPNEQFF. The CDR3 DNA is TGTGCCAGCAGCCATGGTGGTCAGTCTGGCCCCCCAAATGAGCAGTTCTTC.

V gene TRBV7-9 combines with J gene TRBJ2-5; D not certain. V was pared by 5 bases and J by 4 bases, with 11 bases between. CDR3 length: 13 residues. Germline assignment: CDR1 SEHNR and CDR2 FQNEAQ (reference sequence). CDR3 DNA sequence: TGTGCCAGCAGCCCCTGGTCCTTAGAGACCCAGTACTTC. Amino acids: CASSPWSLETQYF.

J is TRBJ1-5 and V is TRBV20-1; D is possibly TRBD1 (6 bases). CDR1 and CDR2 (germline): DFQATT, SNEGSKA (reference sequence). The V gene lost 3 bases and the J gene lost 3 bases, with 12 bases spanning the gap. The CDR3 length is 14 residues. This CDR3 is CSASSGQINQPQHF. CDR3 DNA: TGCAGTGCTAGTTCAGGACAGATCAATCAGCCCCAGCATTTT.

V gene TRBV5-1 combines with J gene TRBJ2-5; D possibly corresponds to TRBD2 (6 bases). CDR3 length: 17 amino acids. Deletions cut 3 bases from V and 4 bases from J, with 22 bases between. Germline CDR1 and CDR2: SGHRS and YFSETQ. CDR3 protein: CASSSAQPGISGETQYF. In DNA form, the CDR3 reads TGCGCCAGCAGCTCGGCCCAGCCGGGGATTAGCGGAGAGACCCAGTACTTC.

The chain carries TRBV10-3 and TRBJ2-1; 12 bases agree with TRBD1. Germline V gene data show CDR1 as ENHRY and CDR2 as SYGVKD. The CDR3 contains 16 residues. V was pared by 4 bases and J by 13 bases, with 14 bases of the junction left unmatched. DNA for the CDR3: TGTGCCATCAGTGCGGGACAGGGGGCTTTGGGGGAGACCCAGTTCTTC. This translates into CAISAGQGALGETQFF.

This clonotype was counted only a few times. For the CDR3, the DNA is TGTGCCAGCAGTTACTACCGGACAGACTACGAGCAGTACTTC. This translates into CASSYYRTDYEQYF. The genes are TRBV6-5 and TRBJ2-7, with D perhaps TRBD1 (6 bases). The length of the CDR3 is 14 residues. Germline loops: CDR1 MNHEY, CDR2 SVGAGI. V was cut by 1 base and J by 3 bases, with 10 bases left in between.

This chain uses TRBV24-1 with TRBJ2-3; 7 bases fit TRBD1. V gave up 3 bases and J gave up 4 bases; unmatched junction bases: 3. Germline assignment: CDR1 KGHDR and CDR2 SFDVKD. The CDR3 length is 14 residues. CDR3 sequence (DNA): TGTGCCACCAGTGATGCAACAGGGGCAGATACGCAGTATTTT. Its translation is CATSDATGADTQYF.

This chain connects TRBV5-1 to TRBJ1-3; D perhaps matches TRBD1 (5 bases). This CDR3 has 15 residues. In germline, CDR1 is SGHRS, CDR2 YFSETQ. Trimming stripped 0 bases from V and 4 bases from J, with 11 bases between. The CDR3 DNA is TGCGCCAGCAGCTTGGATCCCGGGGGGGGAAACACCATATATTTT. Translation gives CASSLDPGGGNTIYF.

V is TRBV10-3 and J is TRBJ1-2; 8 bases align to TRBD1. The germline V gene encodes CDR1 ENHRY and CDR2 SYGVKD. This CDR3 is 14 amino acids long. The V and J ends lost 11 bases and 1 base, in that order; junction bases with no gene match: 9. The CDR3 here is CAVHRDRLNYGYTF. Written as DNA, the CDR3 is TGTGCCGTCCACCGGGACAGGCTTAACTATGGCTACACCTTC.

CDR3 amino acids: CASSTTPPGGGRYNEQFF. The CDR3 region has the DNA TGTGCCAGCAGTACTACCCCCCCTGGCGGGGGGCGCTACAATGAGCAGTTCTTC. The rearrangement links TRBV6-2 or TRBV6-3 to TRBJ2-1; 8 nucleotides line up with TRBD2. The CDR3 consists of 18 residues. CDR1 is MNHEY and CDR2 is SVGEGT in the germline V gene. V gave up 5 bases and J gave up 3 bases; unmatched junction bases: 15.

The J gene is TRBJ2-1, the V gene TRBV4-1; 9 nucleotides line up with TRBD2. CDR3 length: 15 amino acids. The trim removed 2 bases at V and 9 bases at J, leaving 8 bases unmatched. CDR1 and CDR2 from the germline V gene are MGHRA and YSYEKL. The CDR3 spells CASSQTRGGASEQFF. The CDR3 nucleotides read TGCGCCAGCAGCCAAACCCGCGGGGGGGCAAGTGAGCAGTTCTTC.

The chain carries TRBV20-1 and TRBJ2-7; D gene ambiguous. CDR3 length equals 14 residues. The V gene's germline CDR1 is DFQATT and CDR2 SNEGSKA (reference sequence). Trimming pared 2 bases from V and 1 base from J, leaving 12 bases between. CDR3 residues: CSARLPPVSYEQYF. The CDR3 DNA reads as TGCAGTGCTAGACTACCCCCGGTATCCTACGAGCAGTACTTC.

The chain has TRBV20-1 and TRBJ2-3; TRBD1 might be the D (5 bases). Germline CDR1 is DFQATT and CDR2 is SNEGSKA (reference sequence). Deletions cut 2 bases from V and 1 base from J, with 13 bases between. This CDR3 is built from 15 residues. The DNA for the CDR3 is TGCAGTGCTAGACTAAGGGGATTGCGCACAGATACGCAGTATTTT. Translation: CSARLRGLRTDTQYF.

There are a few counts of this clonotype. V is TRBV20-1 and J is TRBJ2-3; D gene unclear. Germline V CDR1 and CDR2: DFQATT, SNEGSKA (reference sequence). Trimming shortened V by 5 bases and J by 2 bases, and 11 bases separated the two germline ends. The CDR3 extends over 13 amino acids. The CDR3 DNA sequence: TGCAGTGCTGCGCCAGGTTTCACAGATACGCAGTATTTT. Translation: CSAAPGFTDTQYF.

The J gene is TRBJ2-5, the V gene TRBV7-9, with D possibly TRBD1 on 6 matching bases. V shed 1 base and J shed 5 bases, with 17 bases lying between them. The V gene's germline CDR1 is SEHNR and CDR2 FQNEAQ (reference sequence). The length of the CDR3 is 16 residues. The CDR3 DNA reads TGTGCCAGCAGCTTAGGATCAGCAGGGGCTCTGGAGACCCAGTACTTC. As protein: CASSLGSAGALETQYF. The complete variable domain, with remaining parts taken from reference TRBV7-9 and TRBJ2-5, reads DTGVSQNPRHKITKRGQNVTFRCDPISEHNRLYWYRQTLGQGPEFLTYFQNEAQLEKSRLLSDRFSAERPKGSFSTLEIQRTEQGDSAMYLCASSLGSAGALETQYFGPGTRLLVL.

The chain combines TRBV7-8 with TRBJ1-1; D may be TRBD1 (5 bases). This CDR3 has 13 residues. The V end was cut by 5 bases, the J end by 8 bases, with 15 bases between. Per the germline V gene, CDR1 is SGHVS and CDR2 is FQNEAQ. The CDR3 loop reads CASSAWGGGEAFF. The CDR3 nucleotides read TGTGCCAGCAGCGCATGGGGGGGAGGCGAAGCTTTCTTT. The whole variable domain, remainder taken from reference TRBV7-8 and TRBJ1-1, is GAGVSQSPRYKVAKRGQDVALRCDPISGHVSLFWYQQALGQGPEFLTYFQNEAQLDKSGLPSDRFFAERPEGSVSTLKIQRTQQEDSAVYLCASSAWGGGEAFFGQGTRLTVV.

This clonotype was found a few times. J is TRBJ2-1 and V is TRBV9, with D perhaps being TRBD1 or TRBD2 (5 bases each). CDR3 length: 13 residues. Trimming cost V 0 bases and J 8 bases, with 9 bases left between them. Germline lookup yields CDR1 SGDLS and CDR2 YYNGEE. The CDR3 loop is CASSVDEGYEQFF. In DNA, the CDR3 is TGTGCCAGCAGCGTAGATGAGGGGTATGAGCAGTTCTTC.

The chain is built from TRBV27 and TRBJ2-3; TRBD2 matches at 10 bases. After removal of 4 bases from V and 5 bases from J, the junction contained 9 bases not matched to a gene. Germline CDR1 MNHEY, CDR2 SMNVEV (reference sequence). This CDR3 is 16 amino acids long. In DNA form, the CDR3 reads TGTGCCAGCAGTTATCGAAGCGGGGGGGCGATAGATACGCAGTATTTT. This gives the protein CASSYRSGGAIDTQYF.

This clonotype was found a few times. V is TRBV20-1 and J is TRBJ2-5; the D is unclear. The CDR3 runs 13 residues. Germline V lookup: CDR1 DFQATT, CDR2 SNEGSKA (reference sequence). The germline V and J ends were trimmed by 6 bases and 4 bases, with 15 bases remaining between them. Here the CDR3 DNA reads TGCAGTGCCCAAAAAGACCAGCGAGAGACCCAGTACTTC. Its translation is CSAQKDQRETQYF.

In DNA, the CDR3 is TGCGCCAGCAGCTTGACGACCAACACCGAGCAGTACTTC. Translation gives CASSLTTNTEQYF. The rearrangement joins TRBV5-1 to TRBJ2-7, with D unclear. The V end lost 1 base, the J end lost 6 bases, and 11 bases lay between the germline ends. Germline V gene lookup returns CDR1 SGHRS and CDR2 YFSETQ. This CDR3 has 13 residues.

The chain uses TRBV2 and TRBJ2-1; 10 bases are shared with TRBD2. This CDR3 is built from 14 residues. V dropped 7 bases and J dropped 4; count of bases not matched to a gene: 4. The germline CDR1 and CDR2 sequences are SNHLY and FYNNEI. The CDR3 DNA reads TGTGCCAGCAATCCGACTAGCGGGTACAATGAGCAGTTCTTC. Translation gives CASNPTSGYNEQFF.

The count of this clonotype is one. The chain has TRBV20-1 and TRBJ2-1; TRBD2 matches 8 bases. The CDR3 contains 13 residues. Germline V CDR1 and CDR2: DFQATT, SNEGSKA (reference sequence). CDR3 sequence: CSGGESSYNEQFF. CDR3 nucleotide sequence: TGCAGCGGGGGGGAGAGCTCCTACAATGAGCAGTTCTTC.

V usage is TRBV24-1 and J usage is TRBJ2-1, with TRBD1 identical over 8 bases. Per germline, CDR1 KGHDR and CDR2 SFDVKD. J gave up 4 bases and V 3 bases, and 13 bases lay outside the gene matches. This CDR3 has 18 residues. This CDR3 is CATSDTDDRGGLYNEQFF. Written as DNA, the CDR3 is TGTGCCACCAGTGATACCGACGACAGGGGTGGACTTTACAATGAGCAGTTCTTC.

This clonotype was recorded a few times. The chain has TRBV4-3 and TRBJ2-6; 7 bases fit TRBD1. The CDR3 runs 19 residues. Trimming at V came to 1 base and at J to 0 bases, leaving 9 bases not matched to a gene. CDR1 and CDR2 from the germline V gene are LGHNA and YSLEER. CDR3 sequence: CASSQAPTGPNSGANVLTF. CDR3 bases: TGCGCCAGCAGCCAAGCTCCGACAGGGCCGAACTCTGGGGCCAACGTCCTGACTTTC.

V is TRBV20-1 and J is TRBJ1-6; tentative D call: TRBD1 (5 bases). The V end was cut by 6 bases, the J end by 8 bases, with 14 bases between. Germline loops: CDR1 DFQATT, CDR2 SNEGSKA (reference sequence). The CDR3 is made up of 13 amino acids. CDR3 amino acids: CSAAGHTDSPLHF. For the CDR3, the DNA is TGCAGTGCCGCAGGGCACACGGATTCACCCCTCCACTTT.

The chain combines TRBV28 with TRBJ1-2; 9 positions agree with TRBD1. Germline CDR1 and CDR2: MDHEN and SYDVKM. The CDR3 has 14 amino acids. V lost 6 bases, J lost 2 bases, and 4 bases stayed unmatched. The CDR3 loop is CASRGTGKNYGYTF. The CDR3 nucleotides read TGTGCCAGCAGGGGGACAGGGAAGAACTATGGCTACACCTTC.

The CDR3: CASSLGPHRPYNEQFF. In DNA, the CDR3 is TGTGCCAGCAGCCTTGGACCCCACCGACCCTACAATGAGCAGTTCTTC. The rearrangement links TRBV28 to TRBJ2-1; D is unclear. V was shortened by 6 bases and J by 2 bases, with 17 bases between the two germline ends. Germline V CDR1 and CDR2: MDHEN, SYDVKM. The CDR3 is 16 amino acids.

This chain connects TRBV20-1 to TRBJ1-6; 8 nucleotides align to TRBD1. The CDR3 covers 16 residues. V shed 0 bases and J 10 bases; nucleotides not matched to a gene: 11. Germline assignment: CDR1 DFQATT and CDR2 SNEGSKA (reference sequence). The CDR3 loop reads CSARERQGQRRSPLHF. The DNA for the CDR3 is TGCAGTGCTAGAGAAAGACAGGGGCAACGAAGGTCACCCCTCCACTTT.